This T cell receptor (beta chain) was observed in a study of CD8+ T cells in alopecia areata. The CDR3 totals 14 residues. The germline V gene encodes CDR1 GTSNPN and CDR2 SVGIG (reference sequence). Trimming took 6 bases from V and 8 from J; bases not matched to a gene: 9. Once RNA had been extracted, it was reverse transcribed into cDNA to act as the sequencing template. Measured with immunoSEQ multiplex PCR; TCRdb has only the in-frame clones, and not every one. The sample has 180,000 or so clones, 67% seen once; the top ten hold 9.5% to 12%. Both peripheral blood and punch biopsies of lesional scalp skin were obtained from patients who had alopecia areata.

The specimen comprised CD8+ T cells sorted from blood, sampled at week 0. The sequence derives from a human donor with alopecia areata. The chain has TRBV30 and TRBJ1-4, with 10 bases aligning to TRBD1. CDR3 DNA: TGTGCCTGCTATCCGGGACAGGGGCACGAAAAACTGTTTTTT. The encoded protein is CACYPGQGHEKLFF.